A single T cell receptor (beta chain) is shown here with its context. Its antigen remains unknown. Germline-derived CDR1 and CDR2 are DFQATT and SNEGSKA (reference sequence). CDR3 length: 13 amino acids. Trimming at V came to 6 bases and at J to 0 bases, leaving 3 bases not matched to a gene. In making TCR beta libraries, quantitative 5'-RACE with molecular barcodes was used. TCRdb ran MiXCR on the 5' RACE reads and lists one entry per CDR3 protein. The table records roughly 220,000 distinct CDR3 sequences, about 10% of them present only once. The data are from a study of CD8 T cells in ankylosing spondylitis. Study conclusions and caveats: Disease-linked clones had a CD8+ phenotype and relatively low frequency in peripheral blood. Reports of some motif variants in reactive arthritis synovial fluid and blood predate this one.

This clonotype was sampled from a male donor with ankylosing spondylitis or in good health (not recorded which). Input material: blood, either unsorted or a sorted T cell fraction (not recorded which). The chain carries TRBV20-1 and TRBJ1-2; TRBD1 matches 8 bases. The CDR3 nucleotides are TGCAGTGCGGAGGACAGGGCTAACTATGGCTACACCTTC. Amino acids: CSAEDRANYGYTF.